This T cell receptor beta chain was profiled in a study of blood T cell repertoires in COVID-19. The wider study: The United States, Italy and Spain supplied acute and convalescent COVID-19 samples. Sample material is recorded as cDNA or gDNA derived from T cells, B-cell-depleted T cells, or PBMCs.

Trimming removed 5 bases from V and 7 bases from J; junction bases left unmatched: 11. The CDR3 runs to 15 residues. CDR1 SEHNR and CDR2 FQNEAQ come from the germline V gene (reference sequence). Profiling relied on immunoSEQ multiplex PCR, and the TCRdb table lists in-frame clones only, not all of them. The sample yields 260,000 or so clones, around 81% seen once. The TCR was taken from a woman aged 80 or over with COVID-19, enrolled during active disease. The rearrangement uses TRBV7-9 and TRBJ2-1, with TRBD2 identical over 7 bases. What was sequenced was peripheral blood. The CDR3 nucleotides are TGTGCCAGCAGCCCCCGCGGGGCGGGGGAAAATGAGCAGTTCTTC. This translates into CASSPRGAGENEQFF.